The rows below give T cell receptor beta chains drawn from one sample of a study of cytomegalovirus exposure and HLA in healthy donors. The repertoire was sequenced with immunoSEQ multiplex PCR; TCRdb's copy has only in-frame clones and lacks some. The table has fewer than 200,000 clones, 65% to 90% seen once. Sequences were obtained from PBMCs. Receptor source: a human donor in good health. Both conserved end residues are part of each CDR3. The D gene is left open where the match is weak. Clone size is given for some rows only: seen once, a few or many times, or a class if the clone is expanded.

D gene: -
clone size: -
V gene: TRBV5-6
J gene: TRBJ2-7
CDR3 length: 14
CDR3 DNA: TGTGCCAGCAGACTTGGGACATTGGTAGGCGAGCAGTACTTC
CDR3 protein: CASRLGTLVGEQYF

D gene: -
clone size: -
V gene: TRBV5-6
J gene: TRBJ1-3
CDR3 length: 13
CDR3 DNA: TGTGCCAGCAGCTTGTATGACAGCAACACCATATATTTT
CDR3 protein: CASSLYDSNTIYF

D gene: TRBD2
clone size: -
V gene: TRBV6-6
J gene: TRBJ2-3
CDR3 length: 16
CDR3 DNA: TGTGCCAGCAGCCAGACTAGCGGGGGGGACACAGATACGCAGTATTTT
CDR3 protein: CASSQTSGGDTDTQYF

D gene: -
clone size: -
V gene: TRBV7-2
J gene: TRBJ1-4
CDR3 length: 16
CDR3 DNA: TGTGCCAGCAGCCGAGAGTCAGGGTTCTCAGGGGAAAAACTGTTTTTT
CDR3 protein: CASSRESGFSGEKLFF

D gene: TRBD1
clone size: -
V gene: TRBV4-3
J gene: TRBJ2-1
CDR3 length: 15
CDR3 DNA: TGCGCCAGCAGCCACATGACAGGGGGCACGAATGAGCAGTTCTTC
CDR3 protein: CASSHMTGGTNEQFF

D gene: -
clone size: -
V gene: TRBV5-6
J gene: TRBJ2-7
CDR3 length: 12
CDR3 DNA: TGTGCCAGCAGCTTGTCGTCTTACGAGCAGTACTTC
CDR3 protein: CASSLSSYEQYF

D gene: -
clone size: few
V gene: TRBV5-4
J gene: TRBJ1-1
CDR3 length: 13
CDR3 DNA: TGTGCCAGCAGCTTTAGGGGTGGTTCTGAAGCTTTCTTT
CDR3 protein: CASSFRGGSEAFF

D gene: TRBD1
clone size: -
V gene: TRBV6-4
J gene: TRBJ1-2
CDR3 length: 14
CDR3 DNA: TGTGCCAGCAGTGCCGGGACAGGGGGTCGGAGCTACACCTTC
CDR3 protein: CASSAGTGGRSYTF

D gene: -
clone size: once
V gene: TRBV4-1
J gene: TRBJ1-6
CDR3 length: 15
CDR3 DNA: TGCGCCAGCAGCCGGACGGGACAATATAATTCACCCCTCCACTTT
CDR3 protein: CASSRTGQYNSPLHF

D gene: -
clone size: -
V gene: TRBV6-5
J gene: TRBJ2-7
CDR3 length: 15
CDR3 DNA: TGTGCCAGCAGTTACTCGATACAGGGGGGGTACGAGCAGTACTTC
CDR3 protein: CASSYSIQGGYEQYF

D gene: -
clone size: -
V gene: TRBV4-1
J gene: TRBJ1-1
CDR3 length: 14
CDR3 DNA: TGCGCCAGCAGCCCCGCAGGGGAAGGCACTGAAGCTTTCTTT
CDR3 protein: CASSPAGEGTEAFF

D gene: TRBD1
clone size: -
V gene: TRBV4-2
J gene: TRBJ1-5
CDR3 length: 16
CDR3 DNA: TGTGCCAGCAGCCAAGAGGTCCAGGGGGGCAATCAGCCCCAGCATTTT
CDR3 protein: CASSQEVQGGNQPQHF

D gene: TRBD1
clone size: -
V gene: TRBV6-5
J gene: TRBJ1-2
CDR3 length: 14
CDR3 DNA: TGTGCCAGCAGTTACGTACAGGGGGGTTATGGCTACACCTTC
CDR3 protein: CASSYVQGGYGYTF

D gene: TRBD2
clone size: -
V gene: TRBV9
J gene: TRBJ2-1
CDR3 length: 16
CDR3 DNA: TGTGCCAGCAGCGTAGGGCGGGGGGGCACCTACAATGAGCAGTTCTTC
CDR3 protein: CASSVGRGGTYNEQFF

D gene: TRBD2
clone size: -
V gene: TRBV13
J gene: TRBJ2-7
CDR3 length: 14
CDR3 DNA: TGTGCCAGCAGCTTTGGCGGGGGATCTTTAGGGCAGTACTTC
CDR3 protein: CASSFGGGSLGQYF

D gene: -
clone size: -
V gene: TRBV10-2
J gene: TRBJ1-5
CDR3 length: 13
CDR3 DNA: TGCGCCAGCAACGCAGGGGCTGGCCAGCCCCAGCATTTT
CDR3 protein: CASNAGAGQPQHF

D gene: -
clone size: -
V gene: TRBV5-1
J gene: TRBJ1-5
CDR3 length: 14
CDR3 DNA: TGCGCCAGCAGCTTGGAGGGAGGGGGGCAGCCCCAGCATTTT
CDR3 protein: CASSLEGGGQPQHF

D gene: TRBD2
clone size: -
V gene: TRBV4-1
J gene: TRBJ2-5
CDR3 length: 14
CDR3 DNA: TGCGCCAGCAGCCCAGGACTAGCTGGGGAGACCCAGTACTTC
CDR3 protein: CASSPGLAGETQYF

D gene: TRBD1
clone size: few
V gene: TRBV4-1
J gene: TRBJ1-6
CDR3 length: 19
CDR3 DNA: TGCGCCAGCAGCCAAGATGGACCGGGACAGCGAGTATATAATTCACCCCTCCACTTT
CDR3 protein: CASSQDGPGQRVYNSPLHF

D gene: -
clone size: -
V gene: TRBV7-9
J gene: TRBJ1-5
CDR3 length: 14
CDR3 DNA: TGTGCCAGCAGCCTCGGACAGTTCAATCAGCCCCAGCATTTT
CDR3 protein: CASSLGQFNQPQHF

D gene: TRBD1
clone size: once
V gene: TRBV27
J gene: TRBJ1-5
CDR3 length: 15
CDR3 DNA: TGTGCCAGCAGTAGAACAGGGGTGAGCAATCAGCCCCAGCATTTT
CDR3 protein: CASSRTGVSNQPQHF

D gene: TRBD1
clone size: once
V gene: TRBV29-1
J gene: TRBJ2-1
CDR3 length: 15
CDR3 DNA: TGCAGCGTCGACAGGGGGCTATTTCCAAACAATGAGCAGTTCTTC
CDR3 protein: CSVDRGLFPNNEQFF

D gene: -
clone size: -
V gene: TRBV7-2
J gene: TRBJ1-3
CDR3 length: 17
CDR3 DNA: TGTGCCAGCAGCATAAGAGGTATTACTAACTCTGGAAACACCATATATTTT
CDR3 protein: CASSIRGITNSGNTIYF

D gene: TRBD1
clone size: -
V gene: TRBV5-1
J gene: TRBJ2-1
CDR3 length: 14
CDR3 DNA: TGCGCCAGCAGCCCGGGACAGGGTGGGGATGAGCAGTTCTTC
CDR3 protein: CASSPGQGGDEQFF

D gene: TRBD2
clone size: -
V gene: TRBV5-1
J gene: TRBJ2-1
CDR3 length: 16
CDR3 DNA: TGCGCCAGCAGCTTGGATCTAGCGGGGGGCGGGAATGAGCAGTTCTTC
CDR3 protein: CASSLDLAGGGNEQFF

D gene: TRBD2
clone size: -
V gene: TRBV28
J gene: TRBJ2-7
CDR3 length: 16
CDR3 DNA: TGTGCCAGCAGTCATCCTTTGGGGGGGGACTCCTACGAGCAGTACTTC
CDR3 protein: CASSHPLGGDSYEQYF

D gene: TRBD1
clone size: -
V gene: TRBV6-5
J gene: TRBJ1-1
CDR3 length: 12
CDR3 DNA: TGTGCCAGCAGCAGACCAGGGGGACAGACTTTCTTT
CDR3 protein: CASSRPGGQTFF

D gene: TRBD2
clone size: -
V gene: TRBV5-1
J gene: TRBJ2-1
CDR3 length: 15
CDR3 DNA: TGCGCCAGCAGCTTGGCGGGGGGGATCTACAATGAGCAGTTCTTC
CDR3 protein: CASSLAGGIYNEQFF

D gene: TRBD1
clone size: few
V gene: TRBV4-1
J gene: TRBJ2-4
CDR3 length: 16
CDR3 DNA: TGCGCCAGCAGCGTACCTGCAGGGGGCCGGCTTGGCATTCAGTACTTC
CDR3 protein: CASSVPAGGRLGIQYF

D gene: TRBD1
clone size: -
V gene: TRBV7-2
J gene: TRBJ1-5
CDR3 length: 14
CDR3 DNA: TGTGCCAGCAGCTTAGGACAGGGGGCTCAGCCCCAGCATTTT
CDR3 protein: CASSLGQGAQPQHF

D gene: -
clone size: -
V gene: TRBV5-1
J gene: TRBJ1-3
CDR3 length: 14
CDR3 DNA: TGCGCCAGCAGCCAAAGGGACATAGGAACCACCATATATTTT
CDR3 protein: CASSQRDIGTTIYF

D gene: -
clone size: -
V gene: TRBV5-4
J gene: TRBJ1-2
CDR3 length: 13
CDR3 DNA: TGTGCCAGCAGCTTGGTTGGGAGCCATGGCTACACCTTC
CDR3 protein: CASSLVGSHGYTF

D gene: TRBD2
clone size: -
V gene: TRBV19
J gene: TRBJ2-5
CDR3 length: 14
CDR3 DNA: TGTGCCAGTAGTCCCAGCGGGGGTGGAGAGACCCAGTACTTC
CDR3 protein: CASSPSGGGETQYF

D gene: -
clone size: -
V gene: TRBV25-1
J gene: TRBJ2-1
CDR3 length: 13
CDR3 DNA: TGTGCCAGCTCTGGCGGAACTGGGAATGAGCAGTTCTTC
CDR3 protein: CASSGGTGNEQFF

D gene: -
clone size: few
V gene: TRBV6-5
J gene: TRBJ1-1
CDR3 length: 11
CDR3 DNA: TGTGCCAGCAGTTATGGGCGTGAAGCTTTCTTT
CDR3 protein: CASSYGREAFF

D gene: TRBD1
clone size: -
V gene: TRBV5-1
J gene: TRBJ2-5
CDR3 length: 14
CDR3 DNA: TGCGCCAGCAGCCTACCGACAGGGGCCGAGACCCAGTACTTC
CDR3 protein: CASSLPTGAETQYF

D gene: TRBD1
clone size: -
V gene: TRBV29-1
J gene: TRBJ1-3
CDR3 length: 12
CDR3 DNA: TGCAGCGCCCGGGACAGTGGAAACACCATATATTTT
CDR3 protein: CSARDSGNTIYF

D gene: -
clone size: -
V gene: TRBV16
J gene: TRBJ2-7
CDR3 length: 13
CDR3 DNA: TGTGCCAGCAGCCAATGGGGGGACTACGAGCAGTACTTC
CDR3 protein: CASSQWGDYEQYF

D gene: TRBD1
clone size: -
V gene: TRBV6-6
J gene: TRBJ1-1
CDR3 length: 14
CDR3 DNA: TGTGCCAGCAGTTACACCGGACAGGGTGCTGAAGCTTTCTTT
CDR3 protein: CASSYTGQGAEAFF

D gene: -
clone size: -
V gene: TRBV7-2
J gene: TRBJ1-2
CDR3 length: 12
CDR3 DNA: TGTGCCAGCAGCTTAGCGCCGGAGGGCTACACCTTC
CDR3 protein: CASSLAPEGYTF

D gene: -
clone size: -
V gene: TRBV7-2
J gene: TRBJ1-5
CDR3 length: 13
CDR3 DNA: TGTGCCAGCAGCCAGACAGGCTATCAGCCCCAGCATTTT
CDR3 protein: CASSQTGYQPQHF

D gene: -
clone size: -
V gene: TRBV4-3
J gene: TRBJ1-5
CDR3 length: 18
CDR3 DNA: TGCGCCAGCAGCCAAGTTCGAGGCAGCCAGTGGGGCAATCAGCCCCAGCATTTT
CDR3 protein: CASSQVRGSQWGNQPQHF

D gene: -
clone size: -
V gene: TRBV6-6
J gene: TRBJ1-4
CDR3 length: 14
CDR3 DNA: TGTGCCAGCAGTTACTCGGGGTGGGGCGAAAAACTGTTTTTT
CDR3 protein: CASSYSGWGEKLFF

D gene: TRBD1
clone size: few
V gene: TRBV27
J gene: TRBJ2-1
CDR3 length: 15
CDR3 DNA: TGTGCCAGCAGTTTAGGGACAGTTTTCTACAATGAGCAGTTCTTC
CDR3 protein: CASSLGTVFYNEQFF

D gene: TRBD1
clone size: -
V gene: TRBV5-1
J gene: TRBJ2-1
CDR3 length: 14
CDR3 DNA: TGCGCCAGCAGCCGACAGGGCTCCTACAATGAGCAGTTCTTC
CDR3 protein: CASSRQGSYNEQFF

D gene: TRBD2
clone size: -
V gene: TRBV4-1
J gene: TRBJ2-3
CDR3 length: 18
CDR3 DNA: TGCGCCAGCAGCCACGGACTAGCGGGGGGGCGATCGGGAGATACGCAGTATTTT
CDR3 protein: CASSHGLAGGRSGDTQYF

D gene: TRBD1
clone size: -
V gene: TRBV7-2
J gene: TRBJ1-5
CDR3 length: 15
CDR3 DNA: TGTGCCAGCAGCTCCGCCGCGGGACAGGGGAGTTCCCAGCATTTT
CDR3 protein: CASSSAAGQGSSQHF

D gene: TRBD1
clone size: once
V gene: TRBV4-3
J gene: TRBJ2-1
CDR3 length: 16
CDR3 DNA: TGCGCCAGCAGCCACCAGACAGGGGTACCCTACAATGAGCAGTTCTTC
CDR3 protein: CASSHQTGVPYNEQFF

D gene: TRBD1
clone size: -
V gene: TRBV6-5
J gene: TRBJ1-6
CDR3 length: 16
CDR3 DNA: TGTGCCAGCAGTTACTCCACGACAGGGGTGCATTCACCCCTCCACTTT
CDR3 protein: CASSYSTTGVHSPLHF

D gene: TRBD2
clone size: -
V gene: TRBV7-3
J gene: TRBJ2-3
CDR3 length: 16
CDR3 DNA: TGTGCCAGCAGCTTGGGACTAGCGGGGGGCACAGATACGCAGTATTTT
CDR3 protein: CASSLGLAGGTDTQYF

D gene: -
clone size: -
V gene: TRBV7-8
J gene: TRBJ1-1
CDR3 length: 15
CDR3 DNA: TGTGCCAGCAGCTTACAAGGACAGTCGGGCACTGAAGCTTTCTTT
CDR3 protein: CASSLQGQSGTEAFF

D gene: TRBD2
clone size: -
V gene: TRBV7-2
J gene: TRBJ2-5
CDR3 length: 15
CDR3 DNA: TGTGCCAGCAGCATGTTAGCGGGGGCCAGGGAGACCCAGTACTTC
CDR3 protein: CASSMLAGARETQYF

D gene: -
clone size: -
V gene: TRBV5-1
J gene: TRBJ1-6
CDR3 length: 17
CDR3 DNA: TGCGCCAGCAGCTTGGGGGACATACGCTCCTATAATTCACCCCTCCACTTT
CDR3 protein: CASSLGDIRSYNSPLHF

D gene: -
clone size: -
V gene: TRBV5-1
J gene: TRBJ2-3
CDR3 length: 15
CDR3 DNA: TGCGCCAGCAGCTTGGCGACGCGGGGCAGGGATACGCAGTATTTT
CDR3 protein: CASSLATRGRDTQYF